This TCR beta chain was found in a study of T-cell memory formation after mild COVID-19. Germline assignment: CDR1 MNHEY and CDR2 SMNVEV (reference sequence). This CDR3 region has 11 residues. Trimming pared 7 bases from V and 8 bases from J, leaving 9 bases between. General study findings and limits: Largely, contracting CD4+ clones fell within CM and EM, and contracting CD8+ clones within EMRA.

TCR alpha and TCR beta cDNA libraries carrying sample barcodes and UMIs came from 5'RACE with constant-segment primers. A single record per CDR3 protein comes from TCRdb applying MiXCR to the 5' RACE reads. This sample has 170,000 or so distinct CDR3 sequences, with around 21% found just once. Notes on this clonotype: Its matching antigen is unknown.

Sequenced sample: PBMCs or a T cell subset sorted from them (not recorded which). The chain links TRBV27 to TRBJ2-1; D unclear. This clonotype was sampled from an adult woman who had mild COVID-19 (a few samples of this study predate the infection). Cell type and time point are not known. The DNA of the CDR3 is TGTGCCAGCACCGGCGTATATGAGCAGTTCTTC. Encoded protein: CASTGVYEQFF.